This TCR beta chain was observed in a study of blood T cell repertoires in COVID-19. Overall study: Collection of acute and convalescent COVID-19 samples took place in the United States, Italy and Spain. T cells, B-cell-depleted T cells, or PBMCs supplied cDNA or gDNA.

Trimming took 4 bases from V and 0 from J, leaving 12 bases between them. This CDR3 spans 16 amino acids. Germline V gene lookup returns CDR1 MNHEY and CDR2 SMNVEV (reference sequence). Original handling: Amplification of reference gene primers was used by the study to estimate nucleated cell counts. This table comes from immunoSEQ multiplex PCR, and its TCRdb copy is limited to in-frame clones, with some not included. For V, J and clone size, that table is used; D and trimming come from the DNA. Among approximately 94,000 clones listed, 80% to 90% were seen once. The sequence derives from a man aged 55 to 70 with acute or convalescent COVID-19. The V gene is TRBV27, the J gene TRBJ1-4, with D perhaps TRBD1 (5 bases). Sequencing used peripheral blood. The CDR3 DNA reads TGTGCCAGCAGTTCGGGGGTAGGAGCAACTAATGAAAAACTGTTTTTT. Encoded protein: CASSSGVGATNEKLFF.